These T cell receptor beta chains were read from a single sample in a study of control samples from healthy donors and cancer patients. Clones were sequenced by immunoSEQ multiplex PCR, and TCRdb holds only the in-frame ones, with some missing. Among about 28,000 clones listed, 91% were seen once. Sequencing input: PBMCs. The receptors stem from a man aged 45-65 years with lung cancer. Each CDR3 is given with its conserved first and last residue. A D gene is named only where the DNA matches it firmly. Expanded clones are given a class, and other clones once, few, many or no size at all.

NA	TRBJ1-1	TRBV6-5	NA	TGTGCCAGCAGTTACCCCCAGGGCGGGTCGGCTTTCTTT	CASSYPQGGSAFF
NA	TRBJ2-3	TRBV19	NA	TGTGCCAGTAGTCCCAACACAGATACGCAGTATTTT	CASSPNTDTQYF
NA	TRBJ1-4	TRBV25-1	NA	TGTGCCAGCAGGCAAACAGGCCTCGGCGAAAAACTGTTTTTT	CASRQTGLGEKLFF
NA	TRBJ2-7	TRBV20-1	NA	TGCAGTGCTAGTTACCCATGGAGCTCCTACGAGCAGTACTTC	CSASYPWSSYEQYF
TRBD1	TRBJ2-7	TRBV30	NA	TGTGCCTGGAGTCACCGGGACGGGACAGGGATTTTGTACGAGCAGTACTTC	CAWSHRDGTGILYEQYF
NA	TRBJ2-2	TRBV7-3	NA	TGTGCCAGCAGCTTAATGGGCAGGGGGGACACCGGGGAGCTGTTTTTT	CASSLMGRGDTGELFF
TRBD2	TRBJ2-2	TRBV10-1	NA	TGCGCCAGCAGCTCAGCGGGGGTCACCGGGGAGCTGTTTTTT	CASSSAGVTGELFF
TRBD1	TRBJ1-1	TRBV6-6	NA	TGTGCCAGCAGTTACCAGGGGGCCAGGGCTGAAGCTTTCTTT	CASSYQGARAEAFF
TRBD1	TRBJ2-1	TRBV28	NA	TGTGCCAGCAGTCCTGGACAGGGGGCGCTCGCAGACAATGAGCAGTTCTTC	CASSPGQGALADNEQFF
TRBD2	TRBJ2-3	TRBV5-4	NA	TGTGCCAGCAGCTTGGGCCTAGCGGGGGGTTCAGATACGCAGTATTTT	CASSLGLAGGSDTQYF
NA	TRBJ2-3	TRBV9	NA	TGTGCCAGCAGCGGCGGAAGATACACAGATACGCAGTATTTT	CASSGGRYTDTQYF
NA	TRBJ1-1	TRBV12-3/TRBV12-4	once	TGTGCCAGCAGTTTTCCGGGCAAGTCGGCTTTCTTT	CASSFPGKSAFF
TRBD1	TRBJ1-1	TRBV9	once	TGTGCTTCGAGTCAGGACAGGGAACTGAACACTGAAGCTTTCTTT	CASSQDRELNTEAFF
NA	TRBJ2-1	TRBV2	NA	TGTGCCAGCAACCAGCGGGGGACAGCCTACAATGAGCAGTTCTTC	CASNQRGTAYNEQFF
NA	TRBJ1-5	TRBV5-1	NA	TGCGCCAGCAGCTTGGGGCCCGGGAGGGTTGATCATCAGCCCCAGCATTTT	CASSLGPGRVDHQPQHF
TRBD1	TRBJ1-6	TRBV5-1	NA	TGCGCCAGCAGCCAGGACAGGGGCGCCGGCCCCCTCCACTTT	CASSQDRGAGPLHF
TRBD1	TRBJ1-6	TRBV19	NA	TGTGCCAGTAGTATCCAGGGACAGGGGGCGAGCTCACCCCTCCACTTT	CASSIQGQGASSPLHF
NA	TRBJ1-1	TRBV18	NA	TGTGCCAGCTCCCCCGCAGGGCCCCCCACTGAAGCTTTCTTT	CASSPAGPPTEAFF
TRBD2	TRBJ2-1	TRBV10-3	once	TGTGCCATCAGTGAGTCCCCAGGGAGCGGGGGCCACAATGAGCAGTTCTTC	CAISESPGSGGHNEQFF
NA	TRBJ2-1	TRBV6-5	NA	TGTGCCAGCAGCCCCTACTCGGGGACGTACAATGAGCAGTTCTTC	CASSPYSGTYNEQFF
NA	TRBJ2-1	TRBV9	NA	TGTGCCAGCAGCGCCAGGACAAGCTACAATGAGCAGTTCTTC	CASSARTSYNEQFF
TRBD2	TRBJ2-3	TRBV29-1	NA	TGCAGCGTTGAGGGACTAGCGGGTGGCACAGATACGCAGTATTTT	CSVEGLAGGTDTQYF
NA	TRBJ1-5	TRBV21-1	NA	TGTGCCAGCAGCAAACGGGGTAGAGGCAATCAGCCCCAGCATTTT	CASSKRGRGNQPQHF
TRBD2	TRBJ2-1	TRBV9	NA	TGTGCCAGCAGCGTAGCTTCCTCTAGCGGGGAACAGTTCTTC	CASSVASSSGEQFF
NA	TRBJ1-5	TRBV5-1	few	TGCGCCAGCAGCTCCGTTCCGGGCAATCAGCCCCAGCATTTT	CASSSVPGNQPQHF
TRBD2	TRBJ2-3	TRBV20-1	once	TGCAGTGCTAGTCGGACTAGCGGGGGGGGAGTTACGCAGTATTTT	CSASRTSGGGVTQYF
TRBD1	TRBJ2-1	TRBV5-1	NA	TGCGCCAGCAGCTTGGTCCCCCGGGACAGCGTAGACAATGAGCAGTTCTTC	CASSLVPRDSVDNEQFF
NA	TRBJ2-2	TRBV7-2	NA	TGTGCCAGCAGCTTAGGGCACTTTTCGAACACCGGGGAGCTGTTTTTT	CASSLGHFSNTGELFF
NA	TRBJ1-5	TRBV19	NA	TGTGCCAGTAGTATAGCGGTCCCAGTATTAAGCAATCAGCCCCAGCATTTT	CASSIAVPVLSNQPQHF
NA	TRBJ2-7	TRBV29-1	once	TGCAGCGCCTTACAGGATCTCCCCTACGAGCAGTACTTC	CSALQDLPYEQYF
NA	TRBJ1-6	TRBV25-1	NA	TGTGCCAGCAGGGTCAGCAATTCACCCCTCCACTTT	CASRVSNSPLHF
NA	TRBJ1-1	TRBV28	NA	TGTGCCAGCAGCAAGTTGCGTGTGGGGGGGGACACTGAAGCTTTCTTT	CASSKLRVGGDTEAFF
NA	TRBJ2-2	TRBV5-6	NA	TGTGCCAGCAGCTTGACGCCTCAGGGACCCGGGGAGCTGTTTTTT	CASSLTPQGPGELFF
NA	TRBJ1-5	TRBV10-3	NA	TGTGCCATCAGGACAGTACAGGGTTATAGCAATCAGCCCCAGCATTTT	CAIRTVQGYSNQPQHF
TRBD2	TRBJ2-3	TRBV4-1	NA	TGCGCCAGCAGCCGACTAGCGGGGGGTGTTAATACGCAGTATTTT	CASSRLAGGVNTQYF
NA	TRBJ1-1	TRBV4-1	few	TGCGCCAGCAGCCAAGATTTATACCGGTGGAACACTGAAGCTTTCTTT	CASSQDLYRWNTEAFF
NA	TRBJ1-3	TRBV30	once	TGTGCCTGGAGTGGACTGATGAGCTCTGGAAACACCATATATTTT	CAWSGLMSSGNTIYF
NA	TRBJ1-2	TRBV19	NA	TGTGCCAGTAGTAGACAACAGGGAAGAGACGGCTACACCTTC	CASSRQQGRDGYTF
TRBD1	TRBJ2-4	TRBV19	NA	TGTGCCAGTAGTTCCCTGGGACAGGGGACTAACTTAGCCAAAAACATTCAGTACTTC	CASSSLGQGTNLAKNIQYF
NA	TRBJ2-2	TRBV7-6	NA	TGTGCCAGCAGCTTAAATTCAGGGAACACCGGGGAGCTGTTTTTT	CASSLNSGNTGELFF
TRBD1	TRBJ2-5	TRBV7-2	NA	TGTGCCAGCACCTTAGGACAGGGCACCCTCCGAGAGACCCAGTACTTC	CASTLGQGTLRETQYF
NA	TRBJ1-3	TRBV7-2	NA	TGTGCCAGCAGCGCAGGGTCGGGAAACACCATATATTTT	CASSAGSGNTIYF
NA	TRBJ2-1	TRBV5-1	NA	TGCGCCAGCAGCTTGGGACCGAACAATGAGCAGTTCTTC	CASSLGPNNEQFF
NA	TRBJ1-5	TRBV7-2	NA	TGTGCCAGCAGCTTCAGTGGGGGCAGAAATCAGCCCCAGCATTTT	CASSFSGGRNQPQHF
NA	TRBJ2-2	TRBV5-6	NA	TGTGCCAGCACCAAACTCGGGACGGCGAACACCGGGGAGCTGTTTTTT	CASTKLGTANTGELFF
NA	TRBJ2-5	TRBV3-1/TRBV3-2	NA	TGTGCCAGCAGACGGAGCGGAGGTCCCCAAGAGACCCAGTACTTC	CASRRSGGPQETQYF